Below are 2 T cell receptor beta chains sequenced from a single sample in a study of cytomegalovirus exposure and HLA in healthy donors. The PCR used 60 Vbeta and 13 Jbeta primers. TCRdb keeps only in-frame clones here, not all; method: immunoSEQ multiplex PCR. Here the sample spans approximately 130,000 clones, more than 70% being singletons. Sequenced input: PBMCs. All receptors derive from a woman younger than 45 in good health and CMV-seropositive.

V gene TRBV18 combines with J gene TRBJ2-2; 7 bases align to TRBD2. Germline loops: CDR1 KGHSH, CDR2 LQKENI. After removal of 1 base from V and 10 bases from J, the junction contained 6 bases not matched to a gene. This CDR3 region has 14 residues. The CDR3 DNA sequence: TGTGCCAGCTCACCACTGGGAGGGTACAAGGAGCTGTTTTTT. It codes for CASSPLGGYKELFF. Full variable domain (outside the CDR3, taken from reference TRBV18 and TRBJ2-2): NAGVMQNPRHLVRRRGQEARLRCSPMKGHSHVYWYRQLPEEGLKFMVYLQKENIIDESGMPKERFSAEFPKEGPSILRIQQVVRGDSAAYFCASSPLGGYKELFFGEGSRLTVL.

This sequence joins TRBV18 and TRBJ1-2; a weak D match, TRBD1 (5 bases). V lost 6 bases and J lost 2, with 10 bases in between. In germline, CDR1 is KGHSH, CDR2 LQKENI. The CDR3 spans 13 residues. The CDR3 protein is CASSEGQNYGYTF. The DNA of the CDR3 is TGTGCCAGCTCGGAGGGGCAGAACTATGGCTACACCTTC. The full variable domain, rest sourced from reference TRBV18 and TRBJ1-2, is NAGVMQNPRHLVRRRGQEARLRCSPMKGHSHVYWYRQLPEEGLKFMVYLQKENIIDESGMPKERFSAEFPKEGPSILRIQQVVRGDSAAYFCASSEGQNYGYTFGSGTRLTVV.